This T cell receptor beta chain was captured in a study of cytotoxic CD8 clonotypes in ibrutinib-treated CLL listed by TCRdb under 2021. Describing the broader study: The cohort included approximately 15 treatment-naive and some twelve relapsed/refractory patients; 17 to 18 were IGHV unmutated. All remission and progressive disease samples were collected while patients were still receiving ibrutinib. An average of around 250,000 productive templates and 94,082 productive rearrangements was obtained per sample. Responses were partial in roughly 24 patients and complete in 2; after median about 68 months follow-up, approximately 15 stayed in remission and some twelve progressed. The response samples were drawn at a median of 12 months into treatment, with a range of roughly 6 to 36 months. Cryopreserved peripheral blood mononuclear cells were obtained before treatment, at response, and at either sustained remission or disease progression. Of the roughly 90 people in the trial, about 27 had longitudinal samples available.

CDR3 length: 13 amino acids, cysteine to phenylalanine. The retained sequence is limited to the CDR3, 39 bases, with the frame set at the first base. The germline V end is reduced by 3 bases and the J end by 7 bases; junction bases left unmatched: 5. Reading the germline V gene (reference sequence) gives CDR1 SEHNR and CDR2 FQNEAQ. This clone was seen only a few times. The target of this receptor is not known. Base qualities were left out, and no much larger clone turns up one base away. What the authors observed across the whole study: An increase in clonality was observed at ibrutinib response, with clonality remaining stable during sustained remission and falling back toward baseline at progression. Baseline clonality was found to be higher than that of age-matched healthy donors and was strongly correlated with circulating CD8+ T-cell counts. Sampling times were not matched between sustained-remission and progressing patients, and lymph node repertoires were not studied. Public clonotypes were found to be uncommon and were observed to contract or remain stable during treatment; the increase in clonality was shown to reflect expansion of private clonotypes at ibrutinib response.

What this sample's time point label stands for: eleven to twelve months on ibrutinib. Approximately 2 micrograms of genomic DNA were extracted from cryopreserved PBMCs for TCR beta library preparation. Longitudinal blood samples from CLL patients on ibrutinib monotherapy were analyzed using high-throughput TCR beta sequencing. The patients were enrolled in a single-center, open-label phase 2 trial of ibrutinib monotherapy. Each clonotype received, on average, about 10x coverage in deep resolution sequencing performed on a MiSeq, where the target depth lay between 1 in 1 million and 1 in 200,000 T cells. TCR beta libraries were generated with the immunoSEQ hsTCRB Kit. The authors' pipeline ran thus. The data were analyzed with ImmunoSEQ Analyzer and ImmunoSEQ Data Assistant, and V, D and J gene assignments followed IMGT definitions. Clonality was computed as one minus normalized Shannon entropy of productive rearrangement frequencies, ranging from 0 to 1. Public clonotype analysis was restricted to overrepresented clonotypes comprising at least 0.05% of each patient's repertoire. Repertoires from some twelve age-matched healthy donors in immuneACCESS were used as clonality controls. In TCRdb, the immuneACCESS table is reduced to in-frame sequences with V and J assigned. These tables do not hold every clone; where another copy was compared, an unresolved V gene accounts for under half, and the others remain unexplained. V and J calls and clone size come straight from that table; D and trimming were deduced from the DNA. This sample comprises 200,000 to 250,000 clones, just under 80% of them detected only once. The ten most abundant clones make up over 9.5% of the sample.

The chain is made from TRBV7-9 and TRBJ1-1; TRBD1 matches 7 bases in the middle. The source is a human donor with chronic lymphocytic leukemia. This specimen consisted of PBMCs, obtained after 12 months of ibrutinib treatment. The nucleotides are TGTGCCAGCAGCTTCCCAGGGGGAATTGAAGCTTTCTTT. This sequence encodes CASSFPGGIEAFF.